This passage covers 8 T cell receptor beta chains from one sample sequenced in a study of CD8+ T cells in alopecia areata. cDNA serving as the sequencing template came from extracted, reverse transcribed RNA. This table comes from immunoSEQ multiplex PCR, and its TCRdb copy is limited to in-frame clones, with some not included. The table shows some 130,000 clones, with around three fifths occurring only once. The source was CD4+ T cells sorted from blood, collected at week 0. The origin of the receptors is a human donor with alopecia areata.

This clone has only a few counts. The chain links TRBV30 to TRBJ2-2; no clear D. The V gene's germline CDR1 is GTSNPN and CDR2 SVGIG (reference sequence). Deletions cut 0 bases from V and 3 bases from J, with 8 bases between. CDR3 length: 14 amino acids. CDR3: CAWSVGSYTGELFF. For the CDR3, the DNA is TGTGCCTGGAGTGTCGGATCCTACACCGGGGAGCTGTTTTTT.

This clone came up a few times. The chain combines TRBV5-1 with TRBJ2-1; the D call may be TRBD1 or TRBD2 (5 bases each). Trimming removed 4 bases at V and 3 bases at J, with 20 bases between. CDR1 SGHRS and CDR2 YFSETQ come from the germline V gene. The CDR3 is 17 residues long. The CDR3 coding sequence is TGCGCCAGCAGCCCAAGTTTCGGGGCTTTGGACTACAATGAGCAGTTCTTC. Its protein product is CASSPSFGALDYNEQFF.

The chain joins TRBV7-2 to TRBJ1-2; weak D call: TRBD1 (5 bases). V was pared by 1 base and J by 5 bases, with 11 bases between. Germline V lookup: CDR1 SGHTA, CDR2 FQGNSA. This CDR3 region has 14 residues. CDR3 sequence: CASSLEEGVYGYTF. For the CDR3, the DNA is TGTGCCAGCAGCTTAGAAGAAGGGGTTTATGGCTACACCTTC.

Here the CDR3 DNA reads TGCGCCAGCAGCTTGGCCGAACAAGAGACCCAGTACTTC. Protein: CASSLAEQETQYF. This rearrangement joins TRBV5-1 to TRBJ2-5, with unresolved D. CDR1 is SGHRS, CDR2 YFSETQ, per germline. The CDR3 has 13 residues. V was pared by 0 bases and J by 2 bases, with 5 bases between.

This clone has only one observation. The rearrangement joins TRBV28 to TRBJ2-7; no definite D call. Trimming took off 6 bases at V and 0 bases at J, with 6 bases between the two ends. There are 12 residues in the CDR3. Germline-derived CDR1 and CDR2 are MDHEN and SYDVKM. In DNA form, the CDR3 reads TGTGCCAGCAGACGCAGCTCCTACGAGCAGTACTTC. This encodes CASRRSSYEQYF.

The chain carries TRBV5-1 and TRBJ2-5, with D uncertain. Germline assignment: CDR1 SGHRS and CDR2 YFSETQ. Trimming pared 3 bases from V and 3 bases from J, leaving 15 bases between. The CDR3 spans 15 residues. The CDR3 sequence: CASSSSLGRKETQYF. The DNA of the CDR3 is TGCGCCAGCAGCTCCTCTCTCGGGCGCAAAGAGACCCAGTACTTC.

The J gene is TRBJ1-2, the V gene TRBV7-2; D not resolved. Germline values: CDR1 SGHTA, CDR2 FQGNSA. The CDR3 spans 15 residues. V lost 1 base and J 0 bases, leaving 9 bases between the germline ends. The CDR3 sequence: CASSLETGTNYGYTF. In DNA, the CDR3 is TGTGCCAGCAGCTTAGAGACGGGAACTAACTATGGCTACACCTTC.

J is TRBJ1-6 and V is TRBV6-5; TRBD1 is a possible D gene (6 bases). The V end lost 5 bases, the J end lost 8 bases, and 10 bases lay between the germline ends. This CDR3 is built from 13 residues. Germline assignment: CDR1 MNHEY and CDR2 SVGAGI. CDR3 loop: CASSRQEDSPLHF. As DNA, the CDR3 is TGTGCCAGCAGTCGACAGGAAGATTCACCCCTCCACTTT.